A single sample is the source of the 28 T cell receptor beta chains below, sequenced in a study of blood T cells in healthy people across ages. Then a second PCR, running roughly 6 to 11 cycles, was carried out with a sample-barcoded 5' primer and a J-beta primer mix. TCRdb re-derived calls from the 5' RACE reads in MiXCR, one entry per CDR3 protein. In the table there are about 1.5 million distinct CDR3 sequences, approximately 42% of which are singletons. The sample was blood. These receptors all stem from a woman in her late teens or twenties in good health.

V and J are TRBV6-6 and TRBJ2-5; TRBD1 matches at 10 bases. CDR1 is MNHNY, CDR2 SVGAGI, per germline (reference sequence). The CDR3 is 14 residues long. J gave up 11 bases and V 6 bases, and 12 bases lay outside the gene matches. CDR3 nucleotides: TGTGCCAGCAGCCCCGGGACAGGGGAAGGGGAGCAGTACTTC. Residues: CASSPGTGEGEQYF.

The CDR3 loop reads CAISEQGFNEQYF. In DNA, the CDR3 is TGTGCCATCAGTGAGCAGGGTTTCAATGAGCAGTACTTC. The chain joins TRBV10-3 to TRBJ2-5; D is possibly TRBD1 (5 bases). The CDR3 is 13 amino acids. Germline V gene lookup returns CDR1 ENHRY and CDR2 SYGVKD. Trimming shortened V by 2 bases and J by 11 bases, and 15 bases separated the two germline ends.

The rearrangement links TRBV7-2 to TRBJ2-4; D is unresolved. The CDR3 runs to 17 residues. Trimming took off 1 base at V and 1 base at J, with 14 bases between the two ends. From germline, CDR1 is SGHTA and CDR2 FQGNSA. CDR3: CASSLDKFQVAKNIQYF. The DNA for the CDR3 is TGTGCCAGCAGCTTAGATAAGTTCCAGGTCGCCAAAAACATTCAGTACTTC.

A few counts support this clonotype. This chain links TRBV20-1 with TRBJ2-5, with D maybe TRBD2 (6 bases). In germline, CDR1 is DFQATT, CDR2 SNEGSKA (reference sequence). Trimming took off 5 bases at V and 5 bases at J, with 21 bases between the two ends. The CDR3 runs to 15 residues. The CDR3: CSASLWGVKKETQYF. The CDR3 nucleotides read TGCAGTGCTTCTCTTTGGGGGGTAAAGAAGGAGACCCAGTACTTC.

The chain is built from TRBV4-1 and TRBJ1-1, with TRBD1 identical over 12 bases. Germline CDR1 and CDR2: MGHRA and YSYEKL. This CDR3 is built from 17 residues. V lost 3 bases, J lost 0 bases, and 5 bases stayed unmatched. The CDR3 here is CASSQTGQGALNTEAFF. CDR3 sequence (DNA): TGCGCCAGCAGCCAGACGGGACAGGGGGCCTTGAACACTGAAGCTTTCTTT.

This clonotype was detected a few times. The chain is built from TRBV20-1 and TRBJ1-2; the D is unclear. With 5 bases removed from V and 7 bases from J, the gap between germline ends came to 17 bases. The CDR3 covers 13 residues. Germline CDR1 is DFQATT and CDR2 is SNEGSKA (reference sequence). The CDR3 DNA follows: TGCAGTGCTGGCCTACCCGGGTTGAGTGGCTACACCTTC. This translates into CSAGLPGLSGYTF.

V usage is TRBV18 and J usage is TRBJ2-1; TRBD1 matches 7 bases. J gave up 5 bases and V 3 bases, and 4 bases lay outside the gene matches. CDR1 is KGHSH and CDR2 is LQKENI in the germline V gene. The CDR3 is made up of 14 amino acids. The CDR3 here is CASSPLGTDNEQFF. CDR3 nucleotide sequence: TGTGCCAGCTCACCCCTGGGGACAGACAATGAGCAGTTCTTC. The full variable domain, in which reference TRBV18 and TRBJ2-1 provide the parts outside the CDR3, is NAGVMQNPRHLVRRRGQEARLRCSPMKGHSHVYWYRQLPEEGLKFMVYLQKENIIDESGMPKERFSAEFPKEGPSILRIQQVVRGDSAAYFCASSPLGTDNEQFFGPGTRLTVL.

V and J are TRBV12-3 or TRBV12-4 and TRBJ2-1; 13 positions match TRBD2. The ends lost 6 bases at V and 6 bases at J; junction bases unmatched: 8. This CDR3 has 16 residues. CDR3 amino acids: CASSSLTSGGANEQFF. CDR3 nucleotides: TGTGCCAGCAGCTCTCTTACTAGCGGGGGGGCCAATGAGCAGTTCTTC.

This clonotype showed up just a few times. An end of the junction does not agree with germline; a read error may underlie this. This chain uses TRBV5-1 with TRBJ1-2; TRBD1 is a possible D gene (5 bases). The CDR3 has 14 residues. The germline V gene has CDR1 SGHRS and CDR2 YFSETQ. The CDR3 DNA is TGCGCCAGCAGCGGAGAGACAGTTAACTGTGGCTACACCTTC. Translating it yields CASSGETVNCGYTF.

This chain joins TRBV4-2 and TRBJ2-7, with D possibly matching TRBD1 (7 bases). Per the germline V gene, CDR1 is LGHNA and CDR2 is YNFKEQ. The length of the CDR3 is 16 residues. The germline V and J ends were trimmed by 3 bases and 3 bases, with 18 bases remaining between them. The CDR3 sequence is CASSQARTGEDYEQYF. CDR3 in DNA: TGTGCCAGCAGCCAGGCGAGAACAGGGGAGGACTACGAGCAGTACTTC.

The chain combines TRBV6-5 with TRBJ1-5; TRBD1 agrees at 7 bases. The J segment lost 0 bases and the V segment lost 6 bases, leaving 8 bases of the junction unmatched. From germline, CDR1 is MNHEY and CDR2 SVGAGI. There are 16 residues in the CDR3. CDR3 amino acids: CASRLSGQSSNQPQHF. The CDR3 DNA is TGTGCCAGCAGATTATCGGGACAGTCTAGCAATCAGCCCCAGCATTTT.

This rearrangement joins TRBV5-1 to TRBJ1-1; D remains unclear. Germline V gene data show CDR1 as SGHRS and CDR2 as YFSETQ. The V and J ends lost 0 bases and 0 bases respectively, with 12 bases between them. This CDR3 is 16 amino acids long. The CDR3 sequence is CASSLEIGLMNTEAFF. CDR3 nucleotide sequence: TGCGCCAGCAGCTTGGAGATCGGGTTAATGAACACTGAAGCTTTCTTT.

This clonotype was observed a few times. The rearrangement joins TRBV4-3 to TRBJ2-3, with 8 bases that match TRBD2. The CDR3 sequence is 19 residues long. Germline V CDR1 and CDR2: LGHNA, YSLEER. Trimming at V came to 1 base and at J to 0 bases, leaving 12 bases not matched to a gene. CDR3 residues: CASSQGSISGMISTDTQYF. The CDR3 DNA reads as TGCGCCAGCAGCCAAGGATCTATTAGCGGGATGATTAGCACAGATACGCAGTATTTT.

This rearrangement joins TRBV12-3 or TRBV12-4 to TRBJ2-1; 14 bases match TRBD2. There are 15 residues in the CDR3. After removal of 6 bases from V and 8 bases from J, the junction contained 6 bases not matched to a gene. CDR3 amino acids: CASSTGTSGSHEQFF. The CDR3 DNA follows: TGTGCCAGCAGCACCGGGACTAGCGGGAGTCATGAGCAGTTCTTC.

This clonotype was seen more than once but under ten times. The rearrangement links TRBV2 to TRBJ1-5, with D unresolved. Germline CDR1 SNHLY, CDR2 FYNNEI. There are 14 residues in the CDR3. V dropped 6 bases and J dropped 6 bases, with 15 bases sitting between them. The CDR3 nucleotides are TGTGCCAGCAGGATGGACCGGTATGGTCAGCCCCAGCATTTT. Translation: CASRMDRYGQPQHF.

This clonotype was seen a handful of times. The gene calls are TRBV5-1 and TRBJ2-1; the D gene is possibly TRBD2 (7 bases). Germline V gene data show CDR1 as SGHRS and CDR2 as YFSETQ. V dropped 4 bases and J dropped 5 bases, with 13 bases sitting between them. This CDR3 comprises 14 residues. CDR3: CASSSRGANNEQFF. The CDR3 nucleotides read TGCGCCAGCAGCAGTCGGGGGGCTAACAATGAGCAGTTCTTC.

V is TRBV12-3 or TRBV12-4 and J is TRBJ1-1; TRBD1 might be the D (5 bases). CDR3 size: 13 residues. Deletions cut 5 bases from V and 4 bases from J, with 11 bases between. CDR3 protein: CASSPGLFTEAFF. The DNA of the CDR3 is TGTGCCAGCAGTCCGGGACTATTCACTGAAGCTTTCTTT.

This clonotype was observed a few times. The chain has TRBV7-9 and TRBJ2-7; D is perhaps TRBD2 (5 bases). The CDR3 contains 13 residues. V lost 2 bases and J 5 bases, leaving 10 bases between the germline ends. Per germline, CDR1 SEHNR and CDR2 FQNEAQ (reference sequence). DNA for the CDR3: TGTGCCAGCAGCTTACCCATGGAGGACGAGCAGTACTTC. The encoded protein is CASSLPMEDEQYF. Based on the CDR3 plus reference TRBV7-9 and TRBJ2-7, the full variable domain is DTGVSQNPRHKITKRGQNVTFRCDPISEHNRLYWYRQTLGQGPEFLTYFQNEAQLEKSRLLSDRFSAERPKGSFSTLEIQRTEQGDSAMYLCASSLPMEDEQYFGPGTRLTVT.

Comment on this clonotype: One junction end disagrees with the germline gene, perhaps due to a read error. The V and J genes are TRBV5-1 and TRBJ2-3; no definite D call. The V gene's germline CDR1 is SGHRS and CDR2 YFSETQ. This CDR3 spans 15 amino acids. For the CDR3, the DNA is TGCGCCGGCAGCTTGCAGCGCCCAGGTCGGGATACGCAGTATTTT. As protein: CAGSLQRPGRDTQYF. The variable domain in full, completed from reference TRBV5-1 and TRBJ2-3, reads KAGVTQTPRYLIKTRGQQVTLSCSPISGHRSVSWYQQTPGQGLQFLFEYFSETQRNKGNFPGRFSGRQFSNSRSEMNVSTLELGDSALYLCAGSLQRPGRDTQYFGPGTRLTVL.

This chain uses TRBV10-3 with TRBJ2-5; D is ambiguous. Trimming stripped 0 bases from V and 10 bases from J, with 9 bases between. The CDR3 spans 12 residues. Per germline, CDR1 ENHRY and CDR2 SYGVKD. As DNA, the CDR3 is TGTGCCATCAGTGAGTCGATTGTGGTCCAGTACTTC. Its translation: CAISESIVVQYF.

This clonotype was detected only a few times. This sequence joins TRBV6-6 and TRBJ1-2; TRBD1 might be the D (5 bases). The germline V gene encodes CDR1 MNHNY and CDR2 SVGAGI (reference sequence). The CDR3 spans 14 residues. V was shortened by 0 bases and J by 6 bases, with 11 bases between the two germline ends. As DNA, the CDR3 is TGTGCCAGCAGTTACTCCCGGACGGGGGATGGCTACACCTTC. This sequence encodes CASSYSRTGDGYTF.

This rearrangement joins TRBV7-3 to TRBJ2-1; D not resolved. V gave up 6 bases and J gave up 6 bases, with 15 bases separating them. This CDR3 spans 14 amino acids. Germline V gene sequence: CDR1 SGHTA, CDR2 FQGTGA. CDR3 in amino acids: CASRSGTTGNEQFF. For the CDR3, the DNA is TGTGCCAGCAGGTCCGGCACGACCGGCAATGAGCAGTTCTTC.

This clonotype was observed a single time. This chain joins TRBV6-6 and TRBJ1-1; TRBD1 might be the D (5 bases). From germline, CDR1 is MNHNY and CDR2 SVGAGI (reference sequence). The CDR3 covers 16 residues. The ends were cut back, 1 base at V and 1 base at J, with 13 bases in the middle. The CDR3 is CASSYWAGGRNTEAFF. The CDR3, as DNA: TGTGCCAGCAGTTACTGGGCGGGGGGAAGGAACACTGAAGCTTTCTTT.

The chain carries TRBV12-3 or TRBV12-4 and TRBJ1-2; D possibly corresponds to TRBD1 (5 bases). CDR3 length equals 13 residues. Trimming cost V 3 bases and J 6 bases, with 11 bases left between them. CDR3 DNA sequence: TGTGCCAGCAGTTTTCCAGGGAAGGATGGCTACACCTTC. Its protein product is CASSFPGKDGYTF.

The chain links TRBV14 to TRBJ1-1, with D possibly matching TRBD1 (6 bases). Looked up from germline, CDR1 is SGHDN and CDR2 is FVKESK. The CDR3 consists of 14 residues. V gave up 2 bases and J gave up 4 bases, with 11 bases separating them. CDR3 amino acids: CASSQQGRITEAFF. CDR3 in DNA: TGTGCCAGCAGCCAACAGGGGCGGATCACTGAAGCTTTCTTT. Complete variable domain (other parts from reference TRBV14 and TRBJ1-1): EAGVTQFPSHSVIEKGQTVTLRCDPISGHDNLYWYRRVMGKEIKFLLHFVKESKQDESGMPNNRFLAERTGGTYSTLKVQPAELEDSGVYFCASSQQGRITEAFFGQGTRLTVV.

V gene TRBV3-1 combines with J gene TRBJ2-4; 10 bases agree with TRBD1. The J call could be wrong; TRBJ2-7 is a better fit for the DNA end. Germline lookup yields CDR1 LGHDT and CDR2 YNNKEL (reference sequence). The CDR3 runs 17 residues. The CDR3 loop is CASSQDPLGQGGYEQYF. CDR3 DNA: TGTGCCAGCAGCCAAGATCCCCTTGGACAGGGGGGATACGAGCAGTACTTC.

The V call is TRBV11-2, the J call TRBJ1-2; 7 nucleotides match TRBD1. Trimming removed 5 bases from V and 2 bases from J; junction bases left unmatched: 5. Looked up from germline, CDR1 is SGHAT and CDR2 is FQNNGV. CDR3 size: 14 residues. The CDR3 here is CASSTDRANYGYTF. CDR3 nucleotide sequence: TGTGCCAGCAGCACCGACAGGGCCAACTATGGCTACACCTTC.

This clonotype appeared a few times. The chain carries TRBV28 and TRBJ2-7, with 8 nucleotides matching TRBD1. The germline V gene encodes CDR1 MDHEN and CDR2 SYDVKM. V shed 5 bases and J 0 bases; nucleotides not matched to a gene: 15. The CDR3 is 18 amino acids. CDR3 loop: CASSPAFRDRGLSYEQYF. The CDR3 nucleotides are TGTGCCAGCAGTCCTGCCTTTCGAGACAGGGGCCTCTCCTACGAGCAGTACTTC. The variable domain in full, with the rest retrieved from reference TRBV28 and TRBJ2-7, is DVKVTQSSRYLVKRTGEKVFLECVQDMDHENMFWYRQDPGLGLRLIYFSYDVKMKEKGDIPEGYSVSREKKERFSLILESASTNQTSMYLCASSPAFRDRGLSYEQYFGPGTRLTVT.